This T cell receptor beta chain was profiled in a study of T-cell memory formation after mild COVID-19. In germline, CDR1 is SGHRS, CDR2 YFSETQ. J gave up 7 bases and V 0 bases, and 5 bases lay outside the gene matches. The CDR3 length is 15 residues. TCRdb re-analysed the 5' RACE reads in MiXCR, keeping a single row per CDR3 protein. The sample holds around 200,000 distinct CDR3 sequences; approximately 16% are singletons and the top ten take 2% to 2.5%. The sequence derives from an adult woman who had mild COVID-19 (a few samples of this study predate the infection). Cell type and time point are not known. The chain is built from TRBV5-1 and TRBJ2-1, with TRBD2 identical over 9 bases. The source material was PBMCs or a T cell subset sorted from them (not recorded which). CDR3 amino acids: CASSLDAAGGNEQFF. CDR3 nucleotide sequence: TGCGCCAGCAGCTTGGATGCAGCGGGAGGAAATGAGCAGTTCTTC.